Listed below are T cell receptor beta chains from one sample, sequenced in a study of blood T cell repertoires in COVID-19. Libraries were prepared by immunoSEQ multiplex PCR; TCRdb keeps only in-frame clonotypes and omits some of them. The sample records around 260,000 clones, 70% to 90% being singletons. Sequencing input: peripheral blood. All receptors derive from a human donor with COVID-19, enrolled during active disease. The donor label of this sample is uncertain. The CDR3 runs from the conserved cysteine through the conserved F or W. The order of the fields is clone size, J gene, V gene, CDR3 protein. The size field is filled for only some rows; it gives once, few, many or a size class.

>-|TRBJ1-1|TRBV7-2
CASSEVLNTEAFF
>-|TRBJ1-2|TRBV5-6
CASSLYEGASFGYTF
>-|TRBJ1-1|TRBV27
CASRNSPTDSMNTEAFF
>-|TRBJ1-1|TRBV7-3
CASSLTGSSEAFF
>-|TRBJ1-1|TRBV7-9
CASSRQGSENTEAFF
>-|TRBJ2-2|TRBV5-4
CASSPKGVLGTGELFF
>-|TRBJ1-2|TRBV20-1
CSASPSFGQGVYGYTF
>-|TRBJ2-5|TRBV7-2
CASSLDRGLGETQYF
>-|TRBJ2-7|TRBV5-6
CASSPGTGDSSYEQYF
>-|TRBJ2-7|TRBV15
CATSRVAAGSSYEQYF
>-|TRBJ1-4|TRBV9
CASSVGGLINEKLFF
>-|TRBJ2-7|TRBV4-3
CASSQDFGDPEERDYEQYF
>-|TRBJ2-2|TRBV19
CASSRDRTFAGELFF
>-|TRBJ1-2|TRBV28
CASSHPLDSYGYTF
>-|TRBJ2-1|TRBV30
CAWSPRSSNEQFF
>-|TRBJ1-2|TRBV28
CASRVTGGIYGYTF
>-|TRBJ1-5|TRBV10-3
CAISDSSPGGFGNQPQHF
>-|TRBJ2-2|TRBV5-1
CASSLVAETGELFF
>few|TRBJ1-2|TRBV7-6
CASSPPTDGYTF
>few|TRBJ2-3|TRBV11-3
CASSGRTDTQYF
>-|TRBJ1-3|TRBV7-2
CASSPRTGEGNTIYF
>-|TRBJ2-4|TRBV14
CASSQEFGQGRNIQYF
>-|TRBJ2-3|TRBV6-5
CATSGASTDTQYF
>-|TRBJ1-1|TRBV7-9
CASSSGQGNTEAFF
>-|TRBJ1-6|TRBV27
CATSQGATYNSPLHF
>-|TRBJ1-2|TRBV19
CASSLGTVRGYTF
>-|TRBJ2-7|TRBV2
CASSVGTLEQYF
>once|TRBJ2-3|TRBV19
CASSRGWDTDTQYF
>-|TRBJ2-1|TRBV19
CASRMGLAGSVGEQFF
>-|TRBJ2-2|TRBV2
CASQSGTGVTGELFF
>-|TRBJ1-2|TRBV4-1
CASSRGQGAPDSGYTF
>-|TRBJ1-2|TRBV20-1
CSASQGQGAFGGYTF
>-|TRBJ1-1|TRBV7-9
CASSPPGGSTEAFF
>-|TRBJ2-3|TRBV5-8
CASSLGTSGSTDTQYF
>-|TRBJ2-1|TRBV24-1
CATSDLRMGGSATDNEQFF
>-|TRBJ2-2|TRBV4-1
CASSQRGQGSGELFF
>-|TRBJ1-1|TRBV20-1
CSASFTGIGPTEAFF